This TCR beta chain was obtained from a study of blood T cell repertoires in COVID-19. Study-wide context: The cDNA or gDNA used as material had been derived from T cells, B-cell-depleted T cells, or PBMCs.

Original processing notes: Reference gene primers were amplified, and this amplification served to estimate nucleated cell counts. Produced via immunoSEQ multiplex PCR; TCRdb's table is partial and in-frame only. The V and J calls and clone size come from that table; D and trimming were worked out from the DNA. This table holds roughly 80,000 clones, 82% found once. Germline CDR1 is SGHAT and CDR2 is FQNNGV. Trimming stripped 4 bases from V and 7 bases from J, with 14 bases between. The CDR3 extends over 15 amino acids. The chain employs TRBV11-2 and TRBJ1-6; TRBD1 might be the D (6 bases). The material sequenced was peripheral blood. This TCR was sampled from a human donor in a cohort sampled during active COVID-19. DNA of the CDR3: TGTGCCAGCAGCTCGACTACAGGGCACAATTCACCCCTCCACTTT. Protein sequence: CASSSTTGHNSPLHF. The whole variable domain, filled in from reference TRBV11-2 and TRBJ1-6, reads EAGVAQSPRYKIIEKRQSVAFWCNPISGHATLYWYQQILGQGPKLLIQFQNNGVVDDSQLPKDRFSAERLKGVDSTLKIQPAKLEDSAVYLCASSSTTGHNSPLHFGNGTRLTVT.